This T cell receptor beta chain was sequenced in a study of blood T cell repertoires in COVID-19. Original processing notes: It was from reference gene primer amplification that nucleated cell counts were estimated. Measured with immunoSEQ multiplex PCR; TCRdb has only the in-frame clones, and not every one. Clone size and V and J calls were adopted from that table, with D and trimming inferred from the DNA. The data hold about 200,000 clones, with more than 75% observed a single time. The CDR3 runs 16 residues. With 4 bases clipped from V and 8 bases from J, the junction kept 13 bases outside the gene matches. CDR1 SGHRS and CDR2 YFSETQ come from the germline V gene.

This rearrangement joins TRBV5-1 to TRBJ1-4; 8 bases are a match to TRBD1. Sequenced: peripheral blood. The sequence came from a person between 65 and 80 years old with COVID-19, enrolled during active disease. CDR3 in DNA: TGCGCCAGCAGCAATACTCGTTCCGGACAGGGCGAAAAACTGTTTTTT. Residues: CASSNTRSGQGEKLFF.